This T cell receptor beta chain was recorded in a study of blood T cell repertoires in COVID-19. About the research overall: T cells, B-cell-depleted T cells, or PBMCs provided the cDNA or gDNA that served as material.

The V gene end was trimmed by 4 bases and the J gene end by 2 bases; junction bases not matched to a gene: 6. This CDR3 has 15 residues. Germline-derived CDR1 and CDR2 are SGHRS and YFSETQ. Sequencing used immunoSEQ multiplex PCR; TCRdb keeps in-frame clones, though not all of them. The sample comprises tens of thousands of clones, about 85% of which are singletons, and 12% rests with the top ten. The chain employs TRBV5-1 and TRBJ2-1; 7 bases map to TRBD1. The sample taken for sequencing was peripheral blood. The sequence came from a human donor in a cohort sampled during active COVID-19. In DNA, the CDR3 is TGCGCCAGCAGCAATGGACAGGTCGCCTACAATGAGCAGTTCTTC. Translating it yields CASSNGQVAYNEQFF.